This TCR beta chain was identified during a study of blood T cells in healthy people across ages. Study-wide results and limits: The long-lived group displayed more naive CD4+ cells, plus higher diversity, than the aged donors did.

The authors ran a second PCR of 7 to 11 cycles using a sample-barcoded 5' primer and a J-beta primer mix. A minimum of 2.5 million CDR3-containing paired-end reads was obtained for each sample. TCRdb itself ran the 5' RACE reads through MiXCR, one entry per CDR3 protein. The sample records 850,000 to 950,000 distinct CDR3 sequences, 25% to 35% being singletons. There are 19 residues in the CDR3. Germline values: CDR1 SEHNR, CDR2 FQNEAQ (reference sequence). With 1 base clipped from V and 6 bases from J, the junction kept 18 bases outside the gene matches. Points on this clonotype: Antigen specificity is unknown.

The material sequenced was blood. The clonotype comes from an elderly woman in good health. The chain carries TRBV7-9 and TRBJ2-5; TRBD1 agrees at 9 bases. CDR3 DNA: TGTGCCAGCAGCTTAGGTTCGGACAGGGGTACAGCCCCGAGAAAGACCCAGTACTTC. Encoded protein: CASSLGSDRGTAPRKTQYF.